Listed here is a single TCR beta chain. What antigen it recognizes has not been identified. Base qualities are missing; no much larger clone stands one base away. CDR1 and CDR2, per the germline V gene (reference sequence), are DFQATT and SNEGSKA. At the junction V is shortened by 0 bases and J by 1 base, with 12 bases in between. The CDR3 runs 15 amino acids, cysteine and phenylalanine included. CDR3 DNA is the only sequence kept; it has 45 bases, read in frame from the first base. The donors were a few dozen Caucasian individuals from Russia, aged roughly 6 to 90 years, who were systemically healthy. Each donor gave ten milliliters of peripheral blood, drawn into EDTA-treated Vacutainer tubes. Ficoll-Paque density-gradient centrifugation was used to isolate PBMCs, with at least 6 million per sample. Trizol reagent was used to extract total RNA from PBMCs, with at least 6 micrograms per sample. The percentages of naive CD45RAhigh/CD27high T cells were determined by flow cytometry on a PBMC aliquot from every donor.

The library was obtained by 5' RACE. The reads were generated on an Illumina HiSeq 2500. A second roughly 6 to 11 cycle PCR used a sample-barcoded 5' primer and a J-beta primer mix. Each TCR beta cDNA molecule received a unique molecular identifier from a template-switch 5' adaptor carrying 12 random nucleotides. At least 2.5 million CDR3-containing paired-end reads were obtained from each sample. All of the RNA was converted into first-strand cDNA using the Mint cDNA synthesis kit, with a TRBC-specific oligonucleotide serving as the primer. Following uracil-DNA glycosylase treatment, all cDNA underwent a first 18-cycle PCR with the universal primers M1SS and BC2_uni_R. In the authors' own workflow: Normalization of each sample was performed by random selection of 1 million high-quality reads, each carrying a distinct molecular identifier. Reads sharing molecular identifiers were discarded rather than binned into consensus sequences. MiTCR, with a Q25 quality threshold and the strictest error-elimination algorithm, was used for CDR3 identification, clonotype clustering and error correction. A nonparametric unseen species model with Euler transformation was used to estimate a lower bound on total TCR beta diversity. TCRdb ran its own pipeline on the public reads, namely fastp trimming at Q25 and MiXCR clone calling, and kept in-frame beta chains. For every CDR3 protein sequence, its rows merge into one entry that carries the most common genes and DNA. TCRdb's processing, not the study's, gives the V and J calls here. For this sample there are 1.5 million to 2 million distinct CDR3 sequences; around half appear just once. Together, the top ten hold 2% to 2.5% of the sample.

This specimen comes from a study of blood T cells in healthy people across ages (dated by TCRdb to between 2014 and 2017). In the study overall: Template switching captured roughly one uniquely barcoded TCR beta cDNA molecule per two T cells in model experiments. Using deep sequencing normalized with unique cDNA molecular identifiers, the study measured how TCR beta repertoire diversity changes with age. Four age groups were formed from the donors: young (average roughly 15 years), middle-aged (approximately 42), aged (over 55) and long-lived (less than 85). To avoid experimental bias, donors of different ages were distributed randomly across sequencing lanes. The study analyzed two additional independent replicas of 1 million unique cDNA reads from the same blood draw for two donors, one aged 18 to 30 and one aged 80 or older. Study-wide findings and limitations: Compared with the aged group, the long-lived group had more naive CD4+ T cells, fewer expanded clones and increased TCR diversity, suggesting age selection. Observed TCR beta diversity correlated strongly with the percentage of naive T cells measured by flow cytometry. Total diversity estimates from one million sequenced T cells were considered lower bounds and underestimates. Because profiling used bulk unsorted PBMCs, naive and antigen-experienced compartments could not be compared conclusively. The CMV infection status of donors was not known, potentially confounding age-related changes in expanded clonotypes. As age increased, observed TCR beta diversity per million T cells dropped in a roughly linear way, and a significant reduction was already evident by age approximately 40.

The chain is encoded by TRBV20-1 joined to TRBJ2-5, with the D gene too uncertain to name. The TCR comes from a woman aged 40 to 49 in good health. Sequenced input: blood. The DNA is as follows: TGCAGTGCTAGAGATCCTTCAGAGCCCCAAGAGACCCAGTACTTC. It codes for CSARDPSEPQETQYF.